The TCR beta chain described here comes from a study of shared clonotypes between healthy human individuals. Study findings and constraints: The sharing of 5% to 6.5% of naive CD4 clonotypes was seen across a handful of donors.

On this clone itself: What it recognizes is unknown.

CD45RO negativity and positive selection for CCR7 defined naive CD8 cells, a population that excluded terminally differentiated effector memory CD45RA+ cells. Assay runs were performed at deep level. Sorted subsets were amplified in replicate PCRs using approximately 0.2 ug DNA, 30,000 to 35,000 T cell genomes. Data came from immunoSEQ multiplex PCR; TCRdb stores just in-frame clones and leaves some out. Of about 2 million clones listed, just under 95% are singletons. V was pared by 2 bases and J by 4 bases, with 8 bases between. The CDR3 runs to 12 residues. Germline CDR1 reads GTSNPN; CDR2 reads SVGIG (reference sequence).

This rearrangement joins TRBV30 to TRBJ1-2; D is possibly TRBD1 (5 bases). Source material: naive CD8+ T cells sorted from blood. The TCR originated in a man between 18 and 29 years old in good health. The CDR3 DNA reads as TGTGCCTGGAGTTGGGACTTCTATGGCTACACCTTC. Its translation is CAWSWDFYGYTF.